Below, 21 T cell receptor beta chains from the same sample are listed, as sequenced in a study of blood T cell repertoires in COVID-19. Using immunoSEQ multiplex PCR, the repertoire was profiled, and TCRdb retains in-frame clones only, with some absent. The sample has hundreds of thousands of clones; 87% are singletons. Sequenced input: peripheral blood. The receptor set was obtained from a woman aged 50 to 65 with COVID-19, enrolled during active disease.

The V gene is TRBV6-2 or TRBV6-3, the J gene TRBJ2-7; 10 nucleotides line up with TRBD2. In germline, CDR1 is MNHEY, CDR2 SVGEGT. V was clipped by 6 bases and J by 2 bases; unmatched bases: 7. The CDR3 sequence is 15 residues long. Here the CDR3 DNA reads TGTGCCAGCAGCAAAACTAGCGGGGCAACCTACGAGCAGTACTTC. Translating it yields CASSKTSGATYEQYF.

This clone was seen a few times. The chain carries TRBV10-2 and TRBJ1-5, with 9 bases lining up with TRBD1. The trim removed 4 bases at V and 2 bases at J, leaving 12 bases unmatched. Germline V gives CDR1 WSHSY, CDR2 SAAADI. CDR3 length: 18 residues. The CDR3 loop is CASSGRTGEGSGNQPQHF. In nucleotides, the CDR3 is TGCGCCAGCAGTGGACGGACAGGGGAAGGGAGTGGCAATCAGCCCCAGCATTTT.

The chain links TRBV7-2 to TRBJ2-5, with TRBD2 identical over 10 bases. This CDR3 is built from 16 residues. The J segment lost 4 bases and the V segment lost 3 bases, leaving 8 bases of the junction unmatched. Germline V CDR1 and CDR2: SGHTA, FQGNSA. CDR3 coding DNA: TGTGCCAGCAGCTTCGCTAGCGGGAGTAGGGTAGAGACCCAGTACTTC. It specifies CASSFASGSRVETQYF.

The chain joins TRBV13 to TRBJ2-1, with D unclear. The CDR3 has 15 residues. Trimming shortened V by 4 bases and J by 3 bases, and 13 bases separated the two germline ends. Per the germline V gene, CDR1 is PRHDT and CDR2 is FYEKMQ (reference sequence). The CDR3 sequence is CASSSLASSYNEQFF. CDR3 in DNA: TGTGCCAGCAGCTCCCTTGCCTCTAGCTACAATGAGCAGTTCTTC.

The chain employs TRBV24-1 and TRBJ1-5; 11 nucleotides match TRBD1. The CDR3 has 16 amino acids. Germline CDR1 is KGHDR and CDR2 is SFDVKD. The V gene end was trimmed by 3 bases and the J gene end by 4 bases; junction bases not matched to a gene: 4. Here the CDR3 reads CATSDGQGAANQPQHF. The CDR3 DNA is TGTGCCACCAGTGATGGACAGGGGGCGGCAAATCAGCCCCAGCATTTT.

This rearrangement joins TRBV27 to TRBJ1-2, with D unclear. This CDR3 is built from 13 residues. Germline V gives CDR1 MNHEY, CDR2 SMNVEV (reference sequence). Deletions cut 4 bases from V and 5 bases from J, with 11 bases between. CDR3 nucleotides: TGTGCCAGCAGTTCTGGCAGCGGGTATGGCTACACCTTC. Translation gives CASSSGSGYGYTF.

The chain uses TRBV2 and TRBJ1-1; 8 nucleotides match TRBD1. V trimming: 5 bases; J trimming: 7 bases; junction bases outside the gene matches: 9. The germline V gene has CDR1 SNHLY and CDR2 FYNNEI. This CDR3 contains 14 residues. The CDR3 sequence is CASSNVDRGGEAFF. Written as DNA, the CDR3 is TGTGCCAGCAGTAATGTAGACAGGGGCGGTGAAGCTTTCTTT.

The chain carries TRBV6-4 and TRBJ2-3; D is ambiguous. This CDR3 region has 14 residues. Trimming shortened V by 5 bases and J by 0 bases, and 9 bases separated the two germline ends. The V gene's germline CDR1 is MRHNA and CDR2 SNTAGT. The CDR3 nucleotides read TGTGCCAGCAGTAACAGAGATAGCACAGATACGCAGTATTTT. Amino acids: CASSNRDSTDTQYF.

The chain carries TRBV19 and TRBJ2-7; D is perhaps TRBD2 (5 bases). The CDR3 extends over 14 amino acids. V was clipped by 3 bases and J by 3 bases, with 12 bases between them. CDR1 is LNHDA, CDR2 SQIVND, per germline (reference sequence). In DNA, the CDR3 is TGTGCCAGTAGTATTAAGCGGTCCGTCTACGAGCAGTACTTC. As protein: CASSIKRSVYEQYF.

The V and J genes are TRBV7-3 and TRBJ2-5; D is uncertain. Germline loops: CDR1 SGHTA, CDR2 FQGTGA. The CDR3 sequence is 14 residues long. V lost 3 bases, J lost 5 bases, and 13 bases lay in between. The CDR3 sequence: CASSLAGEVETQYF. The DNA of the CDR3 is TGTGCCAGCAGCTTGGCCGGTGAGGTGGAGACCCAGTACTTC. The variable domain in full, completed from reference TRBV7-3 and TRBJ2-5, reads GAGVSQTPSNKVTEKGKYVELRCDPISGHTALYWYRQSLGQGPEFLIYFQGTGAADDSGLPNDRFFAVRPEGSVSTLKIQRTERGDSAVYLCASSLAGEVETQYFGPGTRLLVL.

The rearrangement uses TRBV7-8 and TRBJ2-1, with 9 bases fitting TRBD1. CDR3 length: 15 amino acids. V shed 5 bases and J 8 bases; nucleotides not matched to a gene: 10. Germline V gene sequence: CDR1 SGHVS, CDR2 FQNEAQ. CDR3 loop: CASSPGTGSRDEQFF. The CDR3 DNA sequence: TGTGCCAGCAGCCCCGGGACAGGGTCGCGCGATGAGCAGTTCTTC.

This clone was detected ten times or more. The CDR3: CASSSRDYFDEQFF. The CDR3, as DNA: TGTGCCAGCAGTTCCCGGGACTATTTCGATGAGCAGTTCTTC. The rearrangement joins TRBV6-2 or TRBV6-3 to TRBJ2-1; the match to TRBD2 covers 7 bases. Germline V gives CDR1 MNHEY, CDR2 SVGEGT. With V trimmed by 4 bases and J by 8 bases, 8 bases remained unmatched. CDR3 length equals 14 residues.

This clone was seen a handful of times. The V gene is TRBV27, the J gene TRBJ1-2; possible D gene TRBD1, 6 bases. The CDR3 extends over 13 amino acids. CDR1 and CDR2 from the germline V gene are MNHEY and SMNVEV (reference sequence). V lost 5 bases to trimming and J lost 3 bases, with 10 bases between them. CDR3 nucleotide sequence: TGTGCCAGCAGTAAACAGGGATACTATGGCTACACCTTC. It encodes CASSKQGYYGYTF.

V usage is TRBV6-5 and J usage is TRBJ1-2; TRBD1 matches 9 bases. This CDR3 comprises 14 residues. Unmatched junction bases numbered 3, after V lost 5 bases and J lost 2 bases. In germline, CDR1 is MNHEY, CDR2 SVGAGI. In DNA, the CDR3 is TGTGCCAGCAGTACCGACAGGGGGAACTATGGCTACACCTTC. Translating gives CASSTDRGNYGYTF.

The chain employs TRBV28 and TRBJ2-6, with 7 nucleotides matching TRBD1. The length of the CDR3 is 16 residues. The V gene's germline CDR1 is MDHEN and CDR2 SYDVKM. V lost 4 bases and J lost 1; bases outside the gene matches: 4. This CDR3 reads CASSSTGLSGANVLTF. The DNA for the CDR3 is TGTGCCAGCAGTTCGACAGGGTTGTCTGGGGCCAACGTCCTGACTTTC.

The table lists this clone with a few counts. This chain links TRBV6-2 or TRBV6-3 with TRBJ1-2; no clear D gene. This CDR3 comprises 13 residues. The ends were cut back, 5 bases at V and 2 bases at J, with 9 bases in the middle. Germline V gene lookup returns CDR1 MNHEY and CDR2 SVGEGT. CDR3 in DNA: TGTGCCAGCAGTAGACAAGAGAACTATGGCTACACCTTC. It codes for CASSRQENYGYTF.

The chain employs TRBV30 and TRBJ2-7, with D possibly matching TRBD2 (6 bases). The ends were cut back, 8 bases at V and 4 bases at J, with 21 bases in the middle. CDR3 length: 14 amino acids. CDR1 is GTSNPN, CDR2 SVGIG, per germline (reference sequence). CDR3 DNA sequence: TGTGCCGGGGGAGGATCGCTAGCACGGTACGAGCAGTACTTC. It yields the protein CAGGGSLARYEQYF.

The chain combines TRBV18 with TRBJ2-3; D possibly corresponds to TRBD2 (6 bases). This CDR3 comprises 15 residues. From germline, CDR1 is KGHSH and CDR2 LQKENI. Trimming pared 2 bases from V and 1 base from J, leaving 10 bases between. The CDR3 nucleotides read TGTGCCAGCTCACCAGACGGGAGACGCACAGATACGCAGTATTTT. This encodes CASSPDGRRTDTQYF.

As DNA, the CDR3 is TGTGCCACCAGCAGAGAACGCGTGGGAAACACCATATATTTT. It is translated as CATSRERVGNTIYF. The rearrangement joins TRBV15 to TRBJ1-3; D unresolved. In germline, CDR1 is LNHNV, CDR2 YYDKDF (reference sequence). Trimming left V 0 bases short and J 4 bases short, with 7 bases between. This CDR3 has 14 residues.

The genes are TRBV5-4 and TRBJ2-1; D remains unclear. Trimming left V 2 bases short and J 7 bases short, with 13 bases between. CDR3 size: 14 residues. CDR1 and CDR2 from the germline V gene are SGHNT and YYREEE (reference sequence). CDR3 sequence (DNA): TGTGCCAGCAGCTTTCTAGATGTTTATAATGAGCAGTTCTTC. Translated, it gives CASSFLDVYNEQFF.

This clone has a handful of counts. The rearrangement uses TRBV18 and TRBJ2-7; 8 bases map to TRBD1. The germline gives CDR1 KGHSH, CDR2 LQKENI. J gave up 4 bases and V 3 bases, and 5 bases lay outside the gene matches. The CDR3 runs 14 residues. CDR3 in DNA: TGTGCCAGCTCACCGACAGGGGCCTTGTACGAGCAGTACTTC. This translates into CASSPTGALYEQYF.